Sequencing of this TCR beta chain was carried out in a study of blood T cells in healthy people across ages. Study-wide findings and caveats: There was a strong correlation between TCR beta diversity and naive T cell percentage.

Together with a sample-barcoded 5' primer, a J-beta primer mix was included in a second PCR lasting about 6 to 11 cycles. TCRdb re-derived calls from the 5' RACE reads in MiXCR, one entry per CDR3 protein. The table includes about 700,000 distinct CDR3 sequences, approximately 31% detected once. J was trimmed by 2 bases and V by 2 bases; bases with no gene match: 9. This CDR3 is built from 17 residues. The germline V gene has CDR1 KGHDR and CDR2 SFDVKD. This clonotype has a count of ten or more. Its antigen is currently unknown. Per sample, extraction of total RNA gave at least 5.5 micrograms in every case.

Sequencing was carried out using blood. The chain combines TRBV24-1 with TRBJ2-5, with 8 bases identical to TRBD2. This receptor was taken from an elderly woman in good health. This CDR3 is CATSDSLRGGLQETQYF. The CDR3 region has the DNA TGTGCCACCAGTGATTCCCTTCGGGGGGGATTACAAGAGACCCAGTACTTC.